This T cell receptor beta chain originates from a study of T-cell memory formation after mild COVID-19. Whole-study context: TCR clusters were mostly donor specific. Overall study findings and caveats: Day 37-peaking second-wave clones had unconfirmed SARS-CoV-2 specificity.

In regard to this clonotype: As yet, its antigen is unknown.

The CDR3 spans 14 residues. The V end was cut by 1 base, the J end by 8 bases, with 13 bases between. CDR1 is SGHKS, CDR2 YYEKEE, per germline (reference sequence). Constant-segment primers and 5'RACE yielded cDNA libraries for TCR alpha and TCR beta, each carrying sample barcodes and UMIs. From the 5' RACE reads, TCRdb called clonotypes with MiXCR, one entry per CDR3 protein. The sample lists around 50,000 distinct CDR3 sequences; 25% to 35% were seen once. The TCR comes from a man aged 18-30 years who had mild COVID-19 (a few samples of this study predate the infection). Cell type and time point are not known. Material: PBMCs or a T cell subset sorted from them (not recorded which). The chain joins TRBV5-5 to TRBJ1-5, with a tentative D call TRBD1 (5 bases). The CDR3 sequence: CASSLRGPAEPQHF. As DNA, the CDR3 is TGTGCCAGCAGCTTGAGGGGTCCCGCGGAGCCCCAGCATTTT.